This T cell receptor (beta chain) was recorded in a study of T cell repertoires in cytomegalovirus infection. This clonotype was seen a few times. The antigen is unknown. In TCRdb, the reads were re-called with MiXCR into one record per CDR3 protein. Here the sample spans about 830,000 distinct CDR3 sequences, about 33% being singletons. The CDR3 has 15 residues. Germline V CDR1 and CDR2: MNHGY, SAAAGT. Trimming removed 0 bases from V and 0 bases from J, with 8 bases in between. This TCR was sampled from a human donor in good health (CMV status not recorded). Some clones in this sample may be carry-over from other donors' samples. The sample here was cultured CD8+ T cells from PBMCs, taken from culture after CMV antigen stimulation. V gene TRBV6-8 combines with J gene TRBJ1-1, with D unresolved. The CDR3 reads CASSYSGRMNTEAFF. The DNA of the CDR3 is TGTGCCAGCAGTTACTCTGGGCGGATGAACACTGAAGCTTTCTTT.